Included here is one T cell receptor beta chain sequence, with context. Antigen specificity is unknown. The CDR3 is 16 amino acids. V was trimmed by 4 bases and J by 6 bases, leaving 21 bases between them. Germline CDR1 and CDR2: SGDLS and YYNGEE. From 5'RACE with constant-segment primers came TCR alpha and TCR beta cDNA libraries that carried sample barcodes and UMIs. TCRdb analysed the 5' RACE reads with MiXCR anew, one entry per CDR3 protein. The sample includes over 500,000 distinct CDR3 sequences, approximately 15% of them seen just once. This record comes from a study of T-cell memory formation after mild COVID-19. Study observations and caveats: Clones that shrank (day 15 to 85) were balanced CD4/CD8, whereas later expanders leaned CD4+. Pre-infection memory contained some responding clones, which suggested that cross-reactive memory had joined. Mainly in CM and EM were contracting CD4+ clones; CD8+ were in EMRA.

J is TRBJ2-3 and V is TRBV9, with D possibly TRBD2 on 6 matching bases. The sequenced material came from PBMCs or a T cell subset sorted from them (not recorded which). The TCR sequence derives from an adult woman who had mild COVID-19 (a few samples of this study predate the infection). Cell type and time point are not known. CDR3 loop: CASSSGRLEWTDTQYF. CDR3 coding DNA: TGTGCCAGCAGCTCCGGACGACTAGAATGGACGGATACGCAGTATTTT.